This T cell receptor (beta chain) was profiled in a study of blood T cell repertoires in COVID-19. Study as a whole: Collection of acute and convalescent COVID-19 samples took place in the United States, Italy and Spain.

This CDR3 is 13 amino acids long. Trimming left V 6 bases short and J 8 bases short, with 14 bases between. CDR1 and CDR2 from the germline V gene are MNHEY and SVGAGI. In the source study's methods: Amplification of reference gene primers provided the estimated nucleated cell counts. Method: immunoSEQ multiplex PCR; TCRdb's copy keeps in-frame clones and lacks some. That table furnishes V, J and clone size, whereas the DNA furnished D and trimming. Among under 150,000 clones, about 80% were seen once, and the ten largest hold less than 4%. The sample comprised peripheral blood. This TCR came from a woman aged 55-69 years with acute or convalescent COVID-19. This chain links TRBV6-5 with TRBJ2-1; tentative D call: TRBD1 (5 bases). CDR3 residues: CASRPGLFDEQFF. The DNA for the CDR3 is TGTGCCAGCAGACCAGGGTTGTTCGATGAGCAGTTCTTC.